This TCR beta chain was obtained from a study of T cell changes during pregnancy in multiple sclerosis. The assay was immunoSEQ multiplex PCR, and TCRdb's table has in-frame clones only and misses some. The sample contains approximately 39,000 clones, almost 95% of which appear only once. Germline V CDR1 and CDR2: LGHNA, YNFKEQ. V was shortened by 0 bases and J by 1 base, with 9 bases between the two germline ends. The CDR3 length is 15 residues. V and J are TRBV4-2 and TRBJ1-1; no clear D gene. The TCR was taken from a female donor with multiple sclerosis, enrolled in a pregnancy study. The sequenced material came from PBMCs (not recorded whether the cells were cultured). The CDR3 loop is CASSQDLLGNTEAFF. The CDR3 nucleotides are TGTGCCAGCAGCCAAGATCTGTTAGGGAACACTGAAGCTTTCTTT.